These 24 T cell receptor beta chains were all obtained from the same sample, sequenced in a study of T cells in Graves' hyperthyroidism and ophthalmopathy. Amplified regions were TCR beta CDR3 sequences from RNA transcripts. An initial round of RT-PCR targeting the TCR CDR3 relied on the HTBI primer set. TCRdb redid the calling of the multiplex PCR reads with MiXCR, one entry per CDR3 protein. Here the sample spans hundreds of thousands of distinct CDR3 sequences, 25% being singletons. Material for sequencing was blood. These receptors came from a middle-aged man with Graves' hyperthyroidism that later progressed to Graves' ophthalmopathy.

This clonotype has a count of ten or more. The chain carries TRBV20-1 and TRBJ2-5, with D tentatively TRBD2 (6 bases). The CDR3 loop spans 12 amino acids. Trimming removed 4 bases at V and 0 bases at J, with 6 bases between. Germline V gene data show CDR1 as DFQATT and CDR2 as SNEGSKA (reference sequence). The DNA for the CDR3 is TGCAGTGCTACTAGCGACCAAGAGACCCAGTACTTC. Amino acids: CSATSDQETQYF.

The V call is TRBV6-4, the J call TRBJ1-5; D is unresolved. CDR1 and CDR2 from the germline V gene are MRHNA and SNTAGT. The CDR3 covers 14 residues. Trimming left V 6 bases short and J 2 bases short, with 11 bases between. For the CDR3, the DNA is TGTGCCAGCAGAGCCGACATTGGCAATCAGCCCCAGCATTTT. This gives the protein CASRADIGNQPQHF.

This clonotype has a count of ten or more. The chain has TRBV29-1 and TRBJ2-5, with 13 bases lining up with TRBD2. The CDR3 is 13 residues long. Germline lookup yields CDR1 SQVTM and CDR2 ANQGSEA. V gave up 6 bases and J gave up 3 bases; unmatched junction bases: 1. This CDR3 is CSVGTSGKETQYF. In DNA form, the CDR3 reads TGCAGCGTGGGGACTAGCGGGAAAGAGACCCAGTACTTC.

This chain joins TRBV29-1 and TRBJ1-2, with 11 bases fitting TRBD1. V lost 6 bases to trimming and J lost 4 bases; unmatched junction nucleotides: 10. In germline, CDR1 is SQVTM, CDR2 ANQGSEA. This CDR3 spans 15 amino acids. CDR3 bases: TGCAGCGTCAATGACCCCGGGACAGGGGGCTATGGCTACACCTTC. It is translated as CSVNDPGTGGYGYTF.

In its sample, this clonotype was seen many times. This sequence joins TRBV14 and TRBJ1-2; D uncertain. CDR1 is SGHDN and CDR2 is FVKESK in the germline V gene. The V end lost 1 base, the J end lost 8 bases, and 17 bases lay between the germline ends. This CDR3 has 15 residues. The DNA of the CDR3 is TGTGCCAGCAGCCAAGTTGCCGGATACGATTTGGGCTACACCTTC. Its protein is CASSQVAGYDLGYTF.

This chain uses TRBV3-1 with TRBJ2-2; 8 bases map to TRBD1. Trimming removed 10 bases from V and 2 bases from J; junction bases left unmatched: 3. This CDR3 is 13 amino acids long. The germline V gene encodes CDR1 LGHDT and CDR2 YNNKEL (reference sequence). CDR3: CATGQGNTGELFF. CDR3 DNA: TGTGCCACTGGACAGGGAAACACCGGGGAGCTGTTTTTT.

This clonotype was observed many times. The chain employs TRBV9 and TRBJ1-1, with unresolved D. This CDR3 contains 14 residues. V lost 0 bases and J 6 bases, leaving 12 bases between the germline ends. CDR1 and CDR2 (germline): SGDLS, YYNGEE. The CDR3 sequence is CASSVEERASEAFF. CDR3 nucleotides: TGTGCCAGCAGCGTAGAGGAGAGGGCGTCTGAAGCTTTCTTT.

V gene TRBV5-1 combines with J gene TRBJ1-1, with 8 bases matching TRBD1. V lost 2 bases, J lost 7 bases, and 7 bases stayed unmatched. CDR3 length equals 14 residues. Germline CDR1 reads SGHRS; CDR2 reads YFSETQ. The CDR3 DNA is TGCGCCAGCAGCTTTGAGGGGACAGGCGTTGAAGCTTTCTTT. This translates into CASSFEGTGVEAFF.

This clonotype was found many times. This sequence joins TRBV18 and TRBJ1-1; tentatively, D is TRBD1 (5 bases). Germline CDR1 reads KGHSH; CDR2 reads LQKENI. The CDR3 consists of 14 residues. Deletions cut 3 bases from V and 1 base from J, with 9 bases between. CDR3 bases: TGTGCCAGCTCACCGATGGACAAGAACACTGAAGCTTTCTTT. Translation gives CASSPMDKNTEAFF.

The rearrangement links TRBV5-1 to TRBJ2-7; 9 bases are a match to TRBD1. The V and J ends lost 0 bases and 3 bases, in that order; junction bases with no gene match: 4. This CDR3 is built from 15 residues. The germline gives CDR1 SGHRS, CDR2 YFSETQ. CDR3 amino acids: CASSLGSGQGYEQYF. Written as DNA, the CDR3 is TGCGCCAGCAGCTTGGGGTCGGGACAGGGCTACGAGCAGTACTTC.

This clonotype has at least ten counts. The genes are TRBV30 and TRBJ1-5, with 7 bases that match TRBD1. Germline values: CDR1 GTSNPN, CDR2 SVGIG (reference sequence). This CDR3 is built from 14 residues. V gave up 0 bases and J gave up 3 bases; unmatched junction bases: 2. The CDR3 coding sequence is TGTGCCTGGAGTGTGACAGGGAACAATCAGCCCCAGCATTTT. It yields the protein CAWSVTGNNQPQHF.

This clonotype was detected many times. The chain joins TRBV4-1 to TRBJ2-3, with 14 bases fitting TRBD2. Germline trimming cut 3 bases from V and 5 bases from J; bases unmatched to any gene: 4. The CDR3 has 16 amino acids. Germline V gene lookup returns CDR1 MGHRA and CDR2 YSYEKL. CDR3: CASSQGLAGVLDTQYF. The CDR3, as DNA: TGCGCCAGCAGCCAGGGACTAGCGGGAGTTCTAGATACGCAGTATTTT.

This clonotype was recorded many times. The J gene is TRBJ2-2, the V gene TRBV7-4, with a weak D call TRBD2 (6 bases). CDR3 length equals 20 residues. Germline-derived CDR1 and CDR2 are SGHVT and SQSDAQ. Trimming took off 6 bases at V and 0 bases at J, with 26 bases between the two ends. The CDR3 region is CASRRQRGTKTEANTGELFF. CDR3 in DNA: TGTGCCAGCAGACGTCAACGCGGGACGAAAACCGAGGCGAACACCGGGGAGCTGTTTTTT.

This clonotype was observed at least ten times. The rearrangement uses TRBV29-1 and TRBJ2-7, with 9 bases that match TRBD2. With V trimmed by 2 bases and J by 7 bases, 9 bases remained unmatched. CDR3 length: 14 residues. Per germline, CDR1 SQVTM and CDR2 ANQGSEA. For the CDR3, the DNA is TGCAGCGTTGAAAATTCTAGCGGGGAGGAAGAGCAGTACTTC. Amino acid sequence: CSVENSSGEEEQYF.

This clonotype was observed many times. This sequence joins TRBV10-3 and TRBJ1-5, with D possibly matching TRBD1 (5 bases). Trimming removed 0 bases at V and 7 bases at J, with 7 bases between. There are 13 residues in the CDR3. Germline CDR1 reads ENHRY; CDR2 reads SYGVKD. The CDR3 spells CAISESEGQPQHF. In nucleotides, the CDR3 is TGTGCCATCAGTGAGTCGGAGGGGCAGCCCCAGCATTTT.

In its sample, this clonotype was seen many times. V is TRBV4-1 and J is TRBJ1-5; TRBD1 agrees at 7 bases. The CDR3 spans 17 residues. CDR1 MGHRA and CDR2 YSYEKL come from the germline V gene. V shed 3 bases, J shed 1 base, and the junction held 9 bases outside the gene matches. The CDR3 spells CASSQYLTGVSNQPQHF. The CDR3 DNA sequence: TGCGCCAGCAGCCAGTATTTAACAGGGGTGAGCAATCAGCCCCAGCATTTT.

This clonotype occurred many times. The chain has TRBV20-1 and TRBJ1-5; D is possibly TRBD1 (5 bases). There are 13 residues in the CDR3. Germline V lookup: CDR1 DFQATT, CDR2 SNEGSKA (reference sequence). Trimming removed 3 bases at V and 7 bases at J, with 13 bases between. CDR3 DNA: TGCAGTGCTAGCCTCAGGGTCGGCCAGCCCCAGCATTTT. As protein: CSASLRVGQPQHF.

By proportion, this clonotype is medium-sized. This chain connects TRBV2 to TRBJ2-5, with TRBD2 matching 10 bases. The CDR3 spans 13 residues. J lost 4 bases, V lost 7 bases, and 3 bases had no gene match. Germline V gives CDR1 SNHLY, CDR2 FYNNEI. CDR3 nucleotide sequence: TGTGCCAGCAAACTAGCGGGAATAGAGACCCAGTACTTC. Its translation: CASKLAGIETQYF.

The chain recombines TRBV4-2 with TRBJ1-2, with D unclear. The CDR3 runs 16 residues. The germline V gene has CDR1 LGHNA and CDR2 YNFKEQ. V was pared by 0 bases and J by 4 bases, with 15 bases between. CDR3 protein: CASSQDMVRRGYGYTF. DNA of the CDR3: TGTGCCAGCAGCCAAGATATGGTCCGGCGGGGCTATGGCTACACCTTC.

This clonotype was detected ten times or more. J is TRBJ2-7 and V is TRBV20-1; no firm D call. Trimming took 6 bases from V and 4 from J, leaving 22 bases between them. The CDR3 has 15 amino acids. Germline CDR1 and CDR2: DFQATT and SNEGSKA (reference sequence). CDR3 protein: CSALEASRLDYEQYF. As DNA, the CDR3 is TGCAGTGCGCTAGAAGCCTCTCGGCTGGATTACGAGCAGTACTTC.

The chain has TRBV24-1 and TRBJ2-7; unclear D gene. The CDR3 spans 12 residues. Trimming cost V 2 bases and J 1 base, with 2 bases left between them. Per germline, CDR1 KGHDR and CDR2 SFDVKD. This CDR3 is CATSDSSYEQYF. The CDR3 DNA reads TGTGCCACCAGTGATTCTTCCTACGAGCAGTACTTC.

In this sample, this clonotype turned up many times. The chain uses TRBV6-5 and TRBJ1-5; D is possibly TRBD1 (5 bases). This CDR3 has 16 amino acids. Trimming removed 0 bases from V and 4 bases from J, with 13 bases in between. Germline-derived CDR1 and CDR2 are MNHEY and SVGAGI. The CDR3 DNA sequence: TGTGCCAGCAGTTACTCGTACAGGACCCGTAATCAGCCCCAGCATTTT. Protein: CASSYSYRTRNQPQHF.

At least ten counts were recorded for this clonotype. A single base separates this from a much larger clone, so it may be a read error. The rearrangement joins TRBV12-3 or TRBV12-4 to TRBJ1-3; no firm D call. The CDR3 sequence is 15 residues long. The CDR3 DNA sequence: TGTGCCAGCAGTCCTCCCGAGTGGACTGGAAGCACCATATATTTT. It specifies CASSPPEWTGSTIYF.

V and J are TRBV7-2 and TRBJ2-5; 8 bases align to TRBD2. This CDR3 is 15 amino acids long. V shed 0 bases and J 1 base; nucleotides not matched to a gene: 1. The germline V gene has CDR1 SGHTA and CDR2 FQGNSA. DNA of the CDR3: TGTGCCAGCAGCTTAGCGACTAGCGTCCAAGAGACCCAGTACTTC. This codes for CASSLATSVQETQYF.